This TCR beta chain was sequenced in a study of blood T cell repertoires in COVID-19. Study-wide background: The United States, Italy and Spain supplied acute and convalescent COVID-19 samples. PBMCs, B-cell-depleted T cells, or T cells were the source of the cDNA or gDNA that made up the material.

Produced via immunoSEQ multiplex PCR; TCRdb's table is partial and in-frame only. The profile shows just over 250,000 clones, around nine tenths of them singletons. This clone was observed a handful of times. There are 11 residues in the CDR3. The V end was cut by 8 bases, the J end by 7 bases, with 9 bases between. Looked up from germline, CDR1 is ENHRY and CDR2 is SYGVKD. This clonotype was sampled from a man aged 35 to 55 who had recovered from COVID-19. Sequencing was done on a sample of peripheral blood. The rearrangement uses TRBV10-3 and TRBJ1-3, with D possibly being TRBD1 (5 bases). The CDR3 here is CAIGTVNTIYF. DNA for the CDR3: TGTGCCATCGGGACTGTTAACACCATATATTTT.